These 27 T cell receptor beta chains originate from one sample sequenced in a study of CD8+ T cells in alopecia areata. Investigators isolated RNA and reverse transcribed it into cDNA to act as the sequencing template. Sequencing used immunoSEQ multiplex PCR; TCRdb keeps in-frame clones, though not all of them. Of 150,000 to 200,000 clones listed, 55% to 65% are singletons. The sequencing input was CD4+ T cells sorted from blood. The receptors derive from a human donor in good health.

The CDR3 spells CASSPRNQETQYF. The CDR3 DNA reads as TGTGCCAGCAGTCCTAGAAATCAAGAGACCCAGTACTTC. The chain is built from TRBV27 and TRBJ2-5; D ambiguous. The CDR3 is 13 amino acids. V lost 5 bases, J lost 2 bases, and 9 bases lay in between. Germline lookup yields CDR1 MNHEY and CDR2 SMNVEV (reference sequence).

The table lists this clone with a few counts. The V call is TRBV10-3, the J call TRBJ1-3, with D possibly matching TRBD1 (5 bases). The CDR3 consists of 15 residues. V was pared by 0 bases and J by 2 bases, with 8 bases between. Germline CDR1 ENHRY, CDR2 SYGVKD. As DNA, the CDR3 is TGTGCCATCAGTGAGTCCGGGACTCCTGGAAACACCATATATTTT. Its translation is CAISESGTPGNTIYF.

V and J are TRBV18 and TRBJ2-7, with 8 bases fitting TRBD1. The CDR3 is 14 residues long. Trimming took 3 bases from V and 6 from J; bases not matched to a gene: 7. Per germline, CDR1 KGHSH and CDR2 LQKENI. This chain's CDR3 is CASSPSGQGREQYF. CDR3 coding DNA: TGTGCCAGCTCACCTTCTGGACAGGGACGCGAGCAGTACTTC.

In its sample, this clone was seen a few times. The chain links TRBV29-1 to TRBJ1-1; no firm D call. Trimming shortened V by 2 bases and J by 3 bases, and 13 bases separated the two germline ends. The CDR3 covers 14 residues. CDR1 is SQVTM, CDR2 ANQGSEA, per germline. CDR3 bases: TGCAGCGTTGAAAGCAGGTTCTATGACACTGAAGCTTTCTTT. Translating it yields CSVESRFYDTEAFF.

The V gene is TRBV10-1, the J gene TRBJ2-7; D might be TRBD2 (5 bases). Trimming pared 5 bases from V and 1 base from J, leaving 6 bases between. This CDR3 is built from 12 residues. CDR1 is WNHNN, CDR2 SYGVQD, per germline (reference sequence). CDR3 loop: CASSPGSYEQYF. The CDR3 DNA follows: TGCGCCAGCAGTCCGGGGTCCTACGAGCAGTACTTC.

This clone has only a few counts. This chain uses TRBV2 with TRBJ2-7; D remains ambiguous. Deletions cut 4 bases from V and 1 base from J, with 8 bases between. The CDR3 runs 13 residues. Germline V gene data show CDR1 as SNHLY and CDR2 as FYNNEI. CDR3 sequence reads: CASSAIPSYEQYF. CDR3 sequence (DNA): TGTGCCAGCAGTGCAATACCTTCCTACGAGCAGTACTTC.

The chain couples TRBV27 to TRBJ2-7; 11 bases align to TRBD2. This CDR3 comprises 14 residues. Germline V gene data show CDR1 as MNHEY and CDR2 as SMNVEV (reference sequence). V was pared by 7 bases and J by 3 bases, with 5 bases of the junction left unmatched. The CDR3 is CASKRTSGFYEQYF. CDR3 sequence (DNA): TGTGCCAGCAAACGGACTAGCGGGTTCTACGAGCAGTACTTC.

This clone showed up just a few times. V usage is TRBV19 and J usage is TRBJ2-5; D is perhaps TRBD2 (5 bases). Per germline, CDR1 LNHDA and CDR2 SQIVND (reference sequence). This CDR3 is built from 12 residues. V gave up 5 bases and J gave up 5 bases, with 9 bases separating them. The CDR3 reads CASSRIAETQYF. In DNA form, the CDR3 reads TGTGCCAGTAGTCGGATAGCGGAGACCCAGTACTTC.

The chain links TRBV29-1 to TRBJ2-1; D is undetermined. This CDR3 is built from 13 residues. V lost 4 bases, J lost 6 bases, and 13 bases lay in between. CDR1 is SQVTM and CDR2 is ANQGSEA in the germline V gene. CDR3 region: CSVGPTGVNEQFF. CDR3 nucleotide sequence: TGCAGCGTTGGCCCAACTGGCGTCAATGAGCAGTTCTTC.

This clone was detected a few times. V usage is TRBV29-1 and J usage is TRBJ2-7; 9 bases match TRBD1. CDR3 size: 14 residues. Looked up from germline, CDR1 is SQVTM and CDR2 is ANQGSEA. Trimming cost V 4 bases and J 4 bases; bases outside gene matches: 8. The CDR3 protein is CSVVRTGDGYEQYF. The CDR3 DNA follows: TGCAGCGTTGTACGGACAGGGGATGGATACGAGCAGTACTTC.

The chain is built from TRBV29-1 and TRBJ2-1; 12 nucleotides agree with TRBD2. CDR1 and CDR2 (germline): SQVTM, ANQGSEA. With V trimmed by 2 bases and J by 9 bases, 8 bases remained unmatched. The CDR3 is 15 amino acids. The CDR3 DNA follows: TGCAGCGTTGAATGGGGACTAGCGGGTATTAGTGAGCAGTTCTTC. Its translation is CSVEWGLAGISEQFF.

This clone was recorded many times. The chain couples TRBV19 to TRBJ2-6; 7 nucleotides line up with TRBD1. The V segment lost 10 bases and the J segment 0 bases; nucleotides outside the gene matches: 18. The CDR3 length is 19 residues. Germline CDR1 LNHDA, CDR2 SQIVND (reference sequence). The chain's CDR3 is CATAGPPRQGLSGANVLTF. CDR3 DNA: TGTGCCACCGCCGGCCCCCCACGACAGGGCCTCTCTGGGGCCAACGTCCTGACTTTC.

This clone was seen only once. This rearrangement joins TRBV4-2 to TRBJ2-6, with D possibly TRBD1 on 5 matching bases. Germline V gene lookup returns CDR1 LGHNA and CDR2 YNFKEQ. The CDR3 totals 16 residues. V was trimmed by 2 bases and J by 0 bases, leaving 8 bases between them. Here the CDR3 reads CASSQQQGSGANVLTF. The DNA of the CDR3 is TGTGCCAGCAGCCAACAGCAGGGCTCTGGGGCCAACGTCCTGACTTTC.

This chain uses TRBV20-1 with TRBJ2-7, with D possibly TRBD1 on 6 matching bases. CDR1 and CDR2 from the germline V gene are DFQATT and SNEGSKA (reference sequence). The CDR3 is made up of 11 amino acids. The germline V and J ends were trimmed by 6 bases and 4 bases, with 10 bases remaining between them. CDR3 sequence reads: CSAIGQYEQYF. As DNA, the CDR3 is TGCAGTGCGATTGGACAGTACGAGCAGTACTTC.

The gene calls are TRBV30 and TRBJ1-5; TRBD1 matches at 9 bases. The CDR3 covers 14 residues. Germline V gives CDR1 GTSNPN, CDR2 SVGIG (reference sequence). V was clipped by 1 base and J by 3 bases; unmatched bases: 1. The CDR3 spells CAWSGTGANQPQHF. CDR3 bases: TGTGCCTGGAGTGGGACAGGGGCCAATCAGCCCCAGCATTTT.

This clone has only a few counts. This CDR3 is CAISESDFRQQETQYF. CDR3 sequence (DNA): TGTGCCATCAGTGAGTCGGACTTCCGTCAGCAAGAGACCCAGTACTTC. The rearrangement joins TRBV10-3 to TRBJ2-5; TRBD2 might be the D (5 bases). Germline V lookup: CDR1 ENHRY, CDR2 SYGVKD. Trimming took off 0 bases at V and 2 bases at J, with 13 bases between the two ends. This CDR3 has 16 residues.

This clone was found a few times. This rearrangement joins TRBV6-6 to TRBJ2-2; D possibly uses TRBD1 or TRBD2 (6 bases each). V was trimmed by 2 bases and J by 2 bases, leaving 9 bases between them. Germline values: CDR1 MNHNY, CDR2 SVGAGI (reference sequence). There are 15 residues in the CDR3. CDR3 amino acids: CASSYGGHNTGELFF. DNA of the CDR3: TGTGCCAGCAGTTACGGGGGGCACAACACCGGGGAGCTGTTTTTT.

The CDR3 nucleotides are TGTGCCAGCAGCTCGGGGGGCTACGAGCAGTACTTC. This gives the protein CASSSGGYEQYF. J is TRBJ2-7 and V is TRBV11-2; 7 positions agree with TRBD2. After removal of 4 bases from V and 3 bases from J, the junction contained 0 bases not matched to a gene. Germline CDR1 and CDR2: SGHAT and FQNNGV. The length of the CDR3 is 12 residues.

This clone was recorded a few times. The rearrangement links TRBV5-1 to TRBJ2-3; D is uncertain. V was clipped by 4 bases and J by 6 bases, with 15 bases between them. Germline CDR1 and CDR2: SGHRS and YFSETQ. The CDR3 has 14 amino acids. CDR3 DNA sequence: TGCGCCAGCAGCGATCCGGCCTTTGGGGATACGCAGTATTTT. As protein: CASSDPAFGDTQYF.

Only a few counts were recorded for this clone. The chain joins TRBV10-3 to TRBJ1-5, with 7 bases fitting TRBD1. Trimming at V came to 0 bases and at J to 2 bases, leaving 7 bases not matched to a gene. The CDR3 consists of 17 residues. CDR1 is ENHRY, CDR2 SYGVKD, per germline. In DNA, the CDR3 is TGTGCCATCAGTGAGTCCATAGGGGGCTCGGGCAATCAGCCCCAGCATTTT. This codes for CAISESIGGSGNQPQHF.

The J gene is TRBJ1-2, the V gene TRBV30, with D tentatively TRBD1 (5 bases). There are 13 residues in the CDR3. Germline CDR1 is GTSNPN and CDR2 is SVGIG (reference sequence). Trimming cost V 1 base and J 5 bases, with 11 bases left between them. CDR3 sequence reads: CAWSERGGYGYTF. The CDR3 DNA reads as TGTGCCTGGAGTGAACGGGGCGGGTATGGCTACACCTTC.

CDR3 in amino acids: CASSFEGSAEQYF. In DNA, the CDR3 is TGTGCCAGCAGCTTCGAGGGAAGTGCCGAGCAGTACTTC. This chain links TRBV7-9 with TRBJ2-7; weak D call: TRBD2 (5 bases). The germline V and J ends were trimmed by 3 bases and 6 bases, with 12 bases remaining between them. The CDR3 runs 13 residues. The germline CDR1 and CDR2 sequences are SEHNR and FQNEAQ (reference sequence).

The chain uses TRBV4-1 and TRBJ2-3; TRBD2 matches 7 bases. The ends lost 1 base at V and 7 bases at J; junction bases unmatched: 23. Germline CDR1 and CDR2: MGHRA and YSYEKL. This CDR3 is 20 amino acids long. CDR3 sequence: CASSQARISSGNDHLNTQYF. The CDR3 region has the DNA TGCGCCAGCAGCCAAGCAAGGATCTCCAGCGGGAATGACCATCTTAATACGCAGTATTTT.

There are a few counts of this clone. The genes are TRBV30 and TRBJ1-4; D is uncertain. Deletions cut 0 bases from V and 8 bases from J, with 16 bases between. The CDR3 loop spans 15 amino acids. The germline V gene encodes CDR1 GTSNPN and CDR2 SVGIG (reference sequence). The CDR3 region has the DNA TGTGCCTGGAGTGTACAACGGGGAACGCGGGAAAAACTGTTTTTT. Translating gives CAWSVQRGTREKLFF. Based on the CDR3 plus reference TRBV30 and TRBJ1-4, the full variable domain is SQTIHQWPATLVQPVGSPLSLECTVEGTSNPNLYWYRQAAGRGLQLLFYSVGIGQISSEVPQNLSASRPQDRQFILSSKKLLLSDSGFYLCAWSVQRGTREKLFFGSGTQLSVL.

The V call is TRBV28, the J call TRBJ2-3; 7 nucleotides align to TRBD1. Germline V lookup: CDR1 MDHEN, CDR2 SYDVKM. V lost 6 bases, J lost 2 bases, and 8 bases stayed unmatched. The CDR3 covers 15 residues. The CDR3 reads CASSPLDRDTDTQYF. For the CDR3, the DNA is TGTGCCAGCAGCCCCCTTGACAGGGACACAGATACGCAGTATTTT. The full variable domain, in which reference TRBV28 and TRBJ2-3 provide the parts outside the CDR3, is DVKVTQSSRYLVKRTGEKVFLECVQDMDHENMFWYRQDPGLGLRLIYFSYDVKMKEKGDIPEGYSVSREKKERFSLILESASTNQTSMYLCASSPLDRDTDTQYFGPGTRLTVL.

V is TRBV10-1 and J is TRBJ2-7, with 9 positions matching TRBD2. V shed 1 base, J shed 6 bases, and the junction held 10 bases outside the gene matches. CDR1 and CDR2 from the germline V gene are WNHNN and SYGVQD (reference sequence). This CDR3 region has 16 residues. The CDR3 bases are TGCGCCAGCAGTGAGTTGGCGGGAGGGCTCCATCGCGAGCAGTACTTC. Protein: CASSELAGGLHREQYF.

The V call is TRBV7-9, the J call TRBJ2-2; 12 positions agree with TRBD2. This CDR3 is 18 amino acids long. The junction had 17 bases not matched to a gene; V was cut back by 2 bases and J by 13 bases. CDR1 and CDR2 (germline): SEHNR, FQNEAQ (reference sequence). This CDR3 is CASSLRPGLAGRHRGLFF. CDR3 nucleotide sequence: TGTGCCAGCAGCTTAAGACCGGGACTAGCGGGTAGACACCGTGGGCTGTTTTTT.